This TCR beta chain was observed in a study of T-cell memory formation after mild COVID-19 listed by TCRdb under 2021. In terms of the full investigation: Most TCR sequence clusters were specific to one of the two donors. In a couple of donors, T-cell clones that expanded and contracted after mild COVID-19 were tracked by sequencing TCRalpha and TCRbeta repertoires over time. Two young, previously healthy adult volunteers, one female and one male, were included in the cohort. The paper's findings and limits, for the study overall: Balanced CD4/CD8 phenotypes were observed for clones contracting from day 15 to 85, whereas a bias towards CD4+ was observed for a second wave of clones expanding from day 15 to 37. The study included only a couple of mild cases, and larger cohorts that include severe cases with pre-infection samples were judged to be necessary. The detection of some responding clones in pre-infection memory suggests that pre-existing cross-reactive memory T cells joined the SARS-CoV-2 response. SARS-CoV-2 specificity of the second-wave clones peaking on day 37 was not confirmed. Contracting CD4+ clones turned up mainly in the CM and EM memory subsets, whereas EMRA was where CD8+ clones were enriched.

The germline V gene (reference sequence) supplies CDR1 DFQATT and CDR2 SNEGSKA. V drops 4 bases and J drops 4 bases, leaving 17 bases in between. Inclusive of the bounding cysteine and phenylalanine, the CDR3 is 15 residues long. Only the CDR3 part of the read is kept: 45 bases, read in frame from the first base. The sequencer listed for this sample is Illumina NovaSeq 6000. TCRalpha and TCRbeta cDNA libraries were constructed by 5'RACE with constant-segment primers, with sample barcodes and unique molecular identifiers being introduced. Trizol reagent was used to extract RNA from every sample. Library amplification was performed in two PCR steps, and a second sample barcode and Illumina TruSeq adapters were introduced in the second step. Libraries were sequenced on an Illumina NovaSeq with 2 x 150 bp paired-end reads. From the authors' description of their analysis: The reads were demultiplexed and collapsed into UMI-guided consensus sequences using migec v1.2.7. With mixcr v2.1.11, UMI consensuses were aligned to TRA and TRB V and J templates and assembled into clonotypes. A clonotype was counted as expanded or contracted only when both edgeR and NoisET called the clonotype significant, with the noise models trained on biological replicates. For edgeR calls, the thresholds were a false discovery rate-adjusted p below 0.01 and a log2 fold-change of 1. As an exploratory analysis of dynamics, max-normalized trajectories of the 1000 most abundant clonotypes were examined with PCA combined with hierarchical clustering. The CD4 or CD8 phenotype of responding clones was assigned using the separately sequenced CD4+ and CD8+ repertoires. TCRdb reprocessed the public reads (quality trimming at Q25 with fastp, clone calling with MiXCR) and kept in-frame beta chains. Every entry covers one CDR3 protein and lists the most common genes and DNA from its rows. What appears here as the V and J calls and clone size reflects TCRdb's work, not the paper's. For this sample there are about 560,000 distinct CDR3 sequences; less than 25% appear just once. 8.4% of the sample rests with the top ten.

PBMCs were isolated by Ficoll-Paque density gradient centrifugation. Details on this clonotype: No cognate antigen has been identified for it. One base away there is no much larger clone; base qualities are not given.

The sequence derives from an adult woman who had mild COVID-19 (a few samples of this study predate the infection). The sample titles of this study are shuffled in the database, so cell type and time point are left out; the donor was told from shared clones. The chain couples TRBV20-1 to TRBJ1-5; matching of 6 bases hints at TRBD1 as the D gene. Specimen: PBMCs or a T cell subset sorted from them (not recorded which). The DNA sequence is TGCAGTGCTAAAAAGACAGGCGGTAGAAATCAGCCCCAGCATTTT. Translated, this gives CSAKKTGGRNQPQHF.